A single sample is the source of the 27 T cell receptor beta chains below, sequenced in a study of cytomegalovirus exposure and HLA in healthy donors. In the PCR, 60 Vbeta and 13 Jbeta primers were used. Here immunoSEQ multiplex PCR was the method, and the copy in TCRdb shows in-frame clones only, minus some. The table shows over 95,000 clones, with about 83% occurring only once. Sequencing was performed on PBMCs. The source is a female donor in good health and CMV-seronegative.

This clone is labeled medium-sized. The genes are TRBV6-6 and TRBJ1-4; D is possibly TRBD1 (6 bases). CDR1 and CDR2 (germline): MNHNY, SVGAGI (reference sequence). V lost 5 bases to trimming and J lost 8 bases, with 15 bases between them. The CDR3 runs 14 residues. CDR3 in amino acids: CASSTTETGEKLFF. For the CDR3, the DNA is TGTGCCAGCAGTACTACGGAAACAGGGGAAAAACTGTTTTTT.

This clone has more than one count but fewer than ten. This chain joins TRBV4-3 and TRBJ2-6; D may be TRBD1 (7 bases). V was trimmed by 0 bases and J by 1 base, leaving 13 bases between them. The CDR3 covers 18 residues. Germline assignment: CDR1 LGHNA and CDR2 YSLEER. This chain's CDR3 is CASSQDGPGGSGANVLTF. The CDR3 DNA reads as TGCGCCAGCAGCCAAGATGGGCCAGGGGGGTCTGGGGCCAACGTCCTGACTTTC.

In its sample, this clone was seen once. The chain is built from TRBV29-1 and TRBJ1-2; D is unresolved. Deletions cut 7 bases from V and 8 bases from J, with 20 bases between. This CDR3 has 13 amino acids. Looked up from germline, CDR1 is SQVTM and CDR2 is ANQGSEA. Written as DNA, the CDR3 is TGCAGCGCCGGACTGCCCCTGTCTAACGGCTACACCTTC. It encodes CSAGLPLSNGYTF.

The chain combines TRBV30 with TRBJ1-2, with 9 bases lining up with TRBD1. Per germline, CDR1 GTSNPN and CDR2 SVGIG (reference sequence). The CDR3 has 14 amino acids. With V trimmed by 3 bases and J by 7 bases, 9 bases remained unmatched. The CDR3 DNA follows: TGTGCCTGGAGAGAACGGGACAGGGTTTTTGGCTACACCTTC. It yields the protein CAWRERDRVFGYTF.

This clone was counted a few times. The chain recombines TRBV27 with TRBJ2-7; TRBD2 matches 7 bases. The CDR3 covers 15 residues. V was pared by 3 bases and J by 2 bases, with 7 bases of the junction left unmatched. Germline values: CDR1 MNHEY, CDR2 SMNVEV (reference sequence). The CDR3 DNA reads TGTGCCAGCAGTTTCCAAAGACTAGCCCCCTACGAGCAGTACTTC. Its translation is CASSFQRLAPYEQYF.

This sequence joins TRBV18 and TRBJ2-7; 10 bases align to TRBD1. Per germline, CDR1 KGHSH and CDR2 LQKENI. The J segment lost 0 bases and the V segment lost 5 bases, leaving 13 bases of the junction unmatched. The CDR3 has 18 amino acids. In nucleotides, the CDR3 is TGTGCCAGCTCAAACAGGCATCCGGGACAGGGGAACTCCTACGAGCAGTACTTC. Protein sequence: CASSNRHPGQGNSYEQYF.

On this clone itself: One end of the junction fails to match germline, which may point to a read error. The chain couples TRBV7-9 to TRBJ2-2; no reliable D call. This CDR3 is 12 amino acids long. Per the germline V gene, CDR1 is SEHNR and CDR2 is FQNEAQ (reference sequence). The CDR3 here is CSSRRDTGELFF. In DNA form, the CDR3 reads TGTTCCAGCAGACGGGACACCGGGGAGCTGTTTTTT.

This chain links TRBV9 with TRBJ2-3; 11 nucleotides match TRBD2. The trim removed 4 bases at V and 6 bases at J, leaving 13 bases unmatched. Germline V CDR1 and CDR2: SGDLS, YYNGEE. This CDR3 contains 17 residues. CDR3 sequence: CASSLRLAGNQGDTQYF. The CDR3 DNA is TGTGCCAGCAGCTTACGACTAGCGGGGAACCAAGGGGATACGCAGTATTTT.

This clone is a singleton in its sample. The genes are TRBV15 and TRBJ2-7, with a possible D match to TRBD2 (7 bases). V lost 4 bases and J 7 bases, leaving 20 bases between the germline ends. Germline-derived CDR1 and CDR2 are LNHNV and YYDKDF (reference sequence). The CDR3 consists of 15 residues. The CDR3 spells CATSKGRGAGYEQYF. In DNA, the CDR3 is TGTGCCACCAGCAAAGGCCGGGGGGCGGGGTATGAGCAGTACTTC.

In nucleotides, the CDR3 is TGCGCCAGCAGCAGGACCTGGGGGGAGAGATACACCGGGGAGCTGTTTTTT. This encodes CASSRTWGERYTGELFF. The chain is built from TRBV10-1 and TRBJ2-2, with D tentatively TRBD2 (6 bases). The V gene's germline CDR1 is WNHNN and CDR2 SYGVQD (reference sequence). The CDR3 has 17 amino acids. Trimming stripped 6 bases from V and 3 bases from J, with 20 bases between.

The chain couples TRBV6-1 to TRBJ1-5; D is undetermined. This CDR3 contains 15 residues. Between the trimmed V and J ends, which lost 0 bases and 0 bases, there was a span of 6 bases. The germline V gene has CDR1 MNHNS and CDR2 SASEGT. CDR3 in DNA: TGTGCCAGCAGTGAAGCTCCGGTTAGCAATCAGCCCCAGCATTTT. Translation gives CASSEAPVSNQPQHF.

This chain connects TRBV5-4 to TRBJ2-3, with a possible D match to TRBD2 (5 bases). Germline loops: CDR1 SGHNT, CDR2 YYREEE (reference sequence). This CDR3 contains 16 residues. Deletions cut 4 bases from V and 2 bases from J, with 17 bases between. Here the CDR3 DNA reads TGTGCCAGCAGCACGGCTAGCAAACCACACACAGATACGCAGTATTTT. It specifies CASSTASKPHTDTQYF.

The V call is TRBV5-1, the J call TRBJ1-6; 7 bases are a match to TRBD1. The CDR3 is 15 residues long. V dropped 0 bases and J dropped 7; count of bases not matched to a gene: 4. The germline V gene encodes CDR1 SGHRS and CDR2 YFSETQ. The CDR3 sequence: CASSLDPGGNSPLHF. DNA for the CDR3: TGCGCCAGCAGCTTGGATCCAGGGGGAAATTCACCCCTCCACTTT.

The chain joins TRBV10-3 to TRBJ1-1; possibly TRBD1 for D (5 bases). Trimming left V 4 bases short and J 1 base short, with 19 bases between. The V gene's germline CDR1 is ENHRY and CDR2 SYGVKD. This CDR3 is 17 amino acids long. CDR3 coding DNA: TGTGCCATCAGTGCACCGGGGGGTGGGGTGAAGAACACTGAAGCTTTCTTT. Amino acid sequence: CAISAPGGGVKNTEAFF.

The rearrangement joins TRBV14 to TRBJ2-7; perhaps TRBD1 as D (6 bases). CDR3 length: 16 residues. Germline assignment: CDR1 SGHDN and CDR2 FVKESK. The V end was cut by 0 bases, the J end by 3 bases, with 15 bases between. The DNA of the CDR3 is TGTGCCAGCAGCCAAGAGAGGGGGTATGTAGGCTACGAGCAGTACTTC. It translates to CASSQERGYVGYEQYF.

The chain links TRBV7-9 to TRBJ1-1; D is uncertain. Trimming took off 7 bases at V and 8 bases at J, with 11 bases between the two ends. From germline, CDR1 is SEHNR and CDR2 FQNEAQ (reference sequence). The CDR3 extends over 11 amino acids. CDR3 sequence reads: CASNVRGEAFF. In nucleotides, the CDR3 is TGTGCCAGCAATGTACGGGGAGAAGCTTTCTTT.

This clone appeared a single time. This rearrangement joins TRBV6-5 to TRBJ1-2; no clear D. V dropped 4 bases and J dropped 0 bases, with 6 bases sitting between them. CDR1 and CDR2 (germline): MNHEY, SVGAGI. CDR3 length: 13 amino acids. Here the CDR3 reads CASSSTPNYGYTF. The CDR3 coding sequence is TGTGCCAGCAGTTCTACTCCTAACTATGGCTACACCTTC.

The V call is TRBV6-6, the J call TRBJ2-7, with D possibly matching TRBD2 (5 bases). CDR1 is MNHNY, CDR2 SVGAGI, per germline (reference sequence). V lost 8 bases and J 1 base, leaving 21 bases between the germline ends. The CDR3 is 16 amino acids. CDR3 sequence (DNA): TGTGCCAGCGCCCAAGAGGCGGTAAGCGGATCCTACGAGCAGTACTTC. This codes for CASAQEAVSGSYEQYF.

This clone was found many times. The chain links TRBV6-5 to TRBJ1-1; no reliable D call. This CDR3 region has 14 residues. CDR1 MNHEY and CDR2 SVGAGI come from the germline V gene. V lost 6 bases and J lost 3, with 14 bases in between. CDR3 amino acids: CASRQTHGDTEAFF. CDR3 nucleotide sequence: TGTGCCAGCAGACAAACACACGGGGACACTGAAGCTTTCTTT.

The J gene is TRBJ1-6, the V gene TRBV7-2; weak D call: TRBD1 (5 bases). The germline CDR1 and CDR2 sequences are SGHTA and FQGNSA. This CDR3 has 16 amino acids. Trimming took 0 bases from V and 8 from J, leaving 14 bases between them. CDR3 sequence: CASSLAPQWGDSPLHF. The DNA for the CDR3 is TGTGCCAGCAGCTTAGCACCCCAGTGGGGGGATTCACCCCTCCACTTT.

CDR3: CATSGGGNNHYEQYF. Here the CDR3 DNA reads TGTGCCACCAGCGGAGGAGGGAACAACCACTACGAGCAGTACTTC. The chain links TRBV15 to TRBJ2-5; possible D gene TRBD2, 6 bases. The J call is doubtful: the DNA matches TRBJ2-7 better. The CDR3 covers 15 residues. CDR1 and CDR2 (germline): LNHNV, YYDKDF (reference sequence).

The chain employs TRBV9 and TRBJ1-2; 7 nucleotides line up with TRBD1. There are 15 residues in the CDR3. Germline trimming cut 2 bases from V and 6 bases from J; bases unmatched to any gene: 10. Germline lookup yields CDR1 SGDLS and CDR2 YYNGEE. CDR3 loop: CASSVAPQGGHGYTF. DNA for the CDR3: TGTGCCAGCAGCGTCGCGCCCCAGGGGGGACATGGCTACACCTTC.

The chain employs TRBV19 and TRBJ2-5, with 10 nucleotides matching TRBD1. TRBJ2-7 explains the end of the DNA better; the J call may be wrong. The CDR3 is 15 amino acids. Germline V lookup: CDR1 LNHDA, CDR2 SQIVND (reference sequence). The CDR3 is CATAPGGQGGDEQYF. CDR3 coding DNA: TGTGCCACTGCCCCCGGCGGACAGGGGGGCGACGAGCAGTACTTC.

The chain couples TRBV6-1 to TRBJ2-1; 14 bases map to TRBD2. CDR1 is MNHNS, CDR2 SASEGT, per germline. This CDR3 spans 15 amino acids. The ends lost 6 bases at V and 8 bases at J; junction bases unmatched: 6. CDR3 bases: TGTGCCAGCAGAAGACTAGCGGGGGGGCGAGATGAGCAGTTCTTC. Its protein is CASRRLAGGRDEQFF.

The J gene is TRBJ2-1, the V gene TRBV10-2; 7 bases fit TRBD2. This CDR3 is 15 amino acids long. J gave up 6 bases and V 8 bases, and 13 bases lay outside the gene matches. CDR1 is WSHSY, CDR2 SAAADI, per germline. CDR3 DNA: TGCGCCAGCGGAGAAAGCGGGACCAGCCCCAATGAGCAGTTCTTC. Translating gives CASGESGTSPNEQFF.

Notes on this clone: A read error may account for a junction end that differs from germline. This sequence joins TRBV6-5 and TRBJ2-7, with D tentatively TRBD2 (5 bases). Per the germline V gene, CDR1 is MNHEY and CDR2 is SVGAGI. This CDR3 has 13 amino acids. In nucleotides, the CDR3 is TGTACCAGCAGCCGGAGCGGTTCCTACGAGCAGTACTTC. Its protein is CTSSRSGSYEQYF.

This clone appeared once. The chain uses TRBV5-1 and TRBJ2-7; 7 nucleotides align to TRBD2. The CDR3 covers 15 residues. V gave up 3 bases and J gave up 0 bases; unmatched junction bases: 6. CDR1 and CDR2 from the germline V gene are SGHRS and YFSETQ. The CDR3 protein is CASSSSAGLSYEQYF. The CDR3 nucleotides are TGCGCCAGCAGCTCCTCAGCGGGGCTCTCCTACGAGCAGTACTTC.